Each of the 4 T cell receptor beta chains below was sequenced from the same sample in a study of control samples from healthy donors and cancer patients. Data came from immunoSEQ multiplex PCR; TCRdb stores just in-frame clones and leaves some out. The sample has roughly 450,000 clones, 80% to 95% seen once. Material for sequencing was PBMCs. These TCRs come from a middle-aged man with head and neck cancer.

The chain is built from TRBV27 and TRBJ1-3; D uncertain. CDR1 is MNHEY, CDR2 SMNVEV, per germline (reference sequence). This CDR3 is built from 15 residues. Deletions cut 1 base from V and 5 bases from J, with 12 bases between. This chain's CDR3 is CASSLFAGFRNTIYF. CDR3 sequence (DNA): TGTGCCAGCAGTTTATTTGCAGGCTTCAGAAACACCATATATTTT.

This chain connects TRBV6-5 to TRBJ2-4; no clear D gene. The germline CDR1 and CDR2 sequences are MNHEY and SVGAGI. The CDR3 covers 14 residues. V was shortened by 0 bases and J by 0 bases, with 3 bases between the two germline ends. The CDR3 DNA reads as TGTGCCAGCAGTTACTCACAAGCCAAAAACATTCAGTACTTC. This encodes CASSYSQAKNIQYF.

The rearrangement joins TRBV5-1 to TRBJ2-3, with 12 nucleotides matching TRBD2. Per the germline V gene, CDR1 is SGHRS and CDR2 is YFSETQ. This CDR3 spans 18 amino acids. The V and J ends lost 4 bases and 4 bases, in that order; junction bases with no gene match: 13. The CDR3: CASSLPLLAGGVADTQYF. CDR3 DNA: TGCGCCAGCAGCCTCCCTCTCCTAGCGGGAGGGGTCGCAGATACGCAGTATTTT. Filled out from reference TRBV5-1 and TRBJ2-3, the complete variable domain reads KAGVTQTPRYLIKTRGQQVTLSCSPISGHRSVSWYQQTPGQGLQFLFEYFSETQRNKGNFPGRFSGRQFSNSRSEMNVSTLELGDSALYLCASSLPLLAGGVADTQYFGPGTRLTVL.

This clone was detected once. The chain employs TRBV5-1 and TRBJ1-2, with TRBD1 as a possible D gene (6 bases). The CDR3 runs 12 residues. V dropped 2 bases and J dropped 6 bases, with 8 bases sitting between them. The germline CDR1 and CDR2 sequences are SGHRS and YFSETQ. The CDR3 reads CASSFNRDGYTF. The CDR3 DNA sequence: TGCGCCAGCAGCTTCAACAGGGATGGCTACACCTTC.